This record covers a single T cell receptor beta chain. Its antigen is currently unknown. V was cut by 7 bases and J by 1 base, with 9 bases left in between. CDR1 is MNHNS, CDR2 SASEGT, per germline. The CDR3 spans 13 residues. This sample was included in a study of cytomegalovirus exposure and HLA in healthy donors. Study outcomes and limitations: A later analysis reported that several of the most significant clusters appeared to be linked to common viral pathogens, among them Epstein-Barr virus.

PCR employed 60 Vbeta and 13 Jbeta primers. Clones were sequenced by immunoSEQ multiplex PCR, and TCRdb holds only the in-frame ones, with some missing. The table has fewer than 150,000 clones, 74% seen once. Each donor's status was that of a healthy bone marrow donor. The sample consisted of PBMCs. The V gene is TRBV6-1, the J gene TRBJ2-3; D possibly corresponds to TRBD1 (6 bases). The clonotype originates from a woman aged 50 to 60 in good health and CMV-seropositive. The CDR3 bases are TGTGCCAGCAAAAACAGGGGCACAGATACGCAGTATTTT. This gives the protein CASKNRGTDTQYF.